This T cell receptor (beta chain) appears in the sequencing data of a study of T cell repertoires in cytomegalovirus infection. This CDR3 has 14 amino acids. Germline lookup yields CDR1 SQVTM and CDR2 ANQGSEA. V was pared by 5 bases and J by 3 bases, with 16 bases between. This clonotype was seen repeatedly, ten times or more. TCRdb analysed the reads with MiXCR anew, one entry per CDR3 protein. The table lists fewer than 200,000 distinct CDR3 sequences, around 14% of them singletons. The V and J genes are TRBV29-1 and TRBJ1-1, with D tentatively TRBD1 (5 bases). The specimen sequenced was PBMCs. This clonotype originated in a human donor in good health (CMV status not recorded). Some clones in this sample may be carry-over from other donors' samples. CDR3 bases: TGCAGCGTTCCTCTCTTTACAGGAGACACTGAAGCTTTCTTT. This sequence encodes CSVPLFTGDTEAFF.